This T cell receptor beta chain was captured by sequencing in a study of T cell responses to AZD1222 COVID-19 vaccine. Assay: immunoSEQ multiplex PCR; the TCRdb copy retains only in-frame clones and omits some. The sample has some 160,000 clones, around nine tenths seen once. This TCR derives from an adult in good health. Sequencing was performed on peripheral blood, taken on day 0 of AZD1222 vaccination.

Here the CDR3 reads CASSLGQGRLNSPLHF. CDR3 sequence (DNA): TGTGCCAGCAGCCTAGGACAGGGACGATTAAATTCACCCCTCCACTTT. The rearrangement uses TRBV9 and TRBJ1-6; 8 nucleotides align to TRBD1. J gave up 7 bases and V 4 bases, and 10 bases lay outside the gene matches. Germline V gene sequence: CDR1 SGDLS, CDR2 YYNGEE. The CDR3 covers 16 residues.